This paragraph reports one T cell receptor (beta chain). No antigen is known for it. This sample is part of a study of shared clonotypes between healthy human individuals. Findings and caveats of the study: Clonotypes shared by all four sorted-subset donors had higher generation probabilities than non-shared clonotypes. Sharing of clonotypes among donors was expected to vary with sequencing depth.

Researchers divided each subset's genomic DNA evenly across several immunoSEQ plates. Assay used: immunoSEQ multiplex PCR; TCRdb lists only in-frame clones, some missing. This table has over a million clones, roughly 96% appearing once. Germline lookup yields CDR1 LNHDA and CDR2 SQIVND (reference sequence). The CDR3 is 15 residues long. V was pared by 2 bases and J by 4 bases, with 2 bases of the junction left unmatched. Specimen: naive CD4+ T cells sorted from blood. Subset reported: CD45RA+ positively selected. The chain joins TRBV19 to TRBJ1-5; TRBD1 agrees at 10 bases. This TCR came from a man between 25 and 39 years old in good health. The CDR3 DNA reads as TGTGCCAGTAGTATACGACAGGGGGCGAATCAGCCCCAGCATTTT. Its translation is CASSIRQGANQPQHF. Full variable domain (outside the CDR3, taken from reference TRBV19 and TRBJ1-5): DGGITQSPKYLFRKEGQNVTLSCEQNLNHDAMYWYRQDPGQGLRLIYYSQIVNDFQKGDIAEGYSVSREKKESFPLTVTSAQKNPTAFYLCASSIRQGANQPQHFGDGTRLSIL.